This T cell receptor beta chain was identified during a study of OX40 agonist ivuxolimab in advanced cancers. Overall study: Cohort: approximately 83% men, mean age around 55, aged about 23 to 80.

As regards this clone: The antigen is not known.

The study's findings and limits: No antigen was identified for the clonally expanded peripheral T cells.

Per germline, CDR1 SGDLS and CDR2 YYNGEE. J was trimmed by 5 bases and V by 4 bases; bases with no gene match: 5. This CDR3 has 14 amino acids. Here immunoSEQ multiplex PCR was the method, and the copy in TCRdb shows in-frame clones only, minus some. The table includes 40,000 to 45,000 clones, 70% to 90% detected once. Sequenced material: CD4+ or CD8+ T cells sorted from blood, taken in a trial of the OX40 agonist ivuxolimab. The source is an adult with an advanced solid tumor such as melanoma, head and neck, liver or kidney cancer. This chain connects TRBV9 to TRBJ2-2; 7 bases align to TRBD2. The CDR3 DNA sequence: TGTGCCAGCAGCACGGGGGGAGGTACCGGGGAGCTGTTTTTT. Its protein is CASSTGGGTGELFF.